This TCR beta chain stems from a study of T-cell reconstitution after alpha-beta-depleted transplantation in children. Unique molecular identifiers were incorporated into the prepared TCRbeta library. TCRdb passed the PCR reads through MiXCR, listing each CDR3 protein once. The sample holds about 640,000 distinct CDR3 sequences, 15% to 20% seen once. Germline loops: CDR1 SNHLY, CDR2 FYNNEI. V gave up 11 bases and J gave up 6 bases, with 22 bases separating them. There are 14 residues in the CDR3. The receptor was derived from a human donor who donated a stem cell graft to a child with acute myeloid leukemia. V usage is TRBV2 and J usage is TRBJ1-2; no firm D call. Here the sequenced sample was PBMCs from the stem cell graft donor, taken from the stem cell graft. The CDR3 nucleotides read TGTGCCGGCTCCATCACCCTCCAGGAGGATGGCTACACCTTC. Translation: CAGSITLQEDGYTF.